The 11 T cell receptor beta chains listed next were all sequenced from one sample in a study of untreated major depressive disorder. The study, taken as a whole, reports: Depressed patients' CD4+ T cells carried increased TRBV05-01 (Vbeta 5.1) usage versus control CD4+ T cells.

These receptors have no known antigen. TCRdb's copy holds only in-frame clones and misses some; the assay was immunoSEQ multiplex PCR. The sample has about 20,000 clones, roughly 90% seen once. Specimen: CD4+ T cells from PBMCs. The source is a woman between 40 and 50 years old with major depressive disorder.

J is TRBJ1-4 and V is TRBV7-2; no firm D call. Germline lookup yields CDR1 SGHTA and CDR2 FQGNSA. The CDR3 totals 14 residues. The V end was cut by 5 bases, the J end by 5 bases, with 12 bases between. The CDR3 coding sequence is TGTGCCAGCAGCCCCGGGAACCAAAATGAAAAACTGTTTTTT. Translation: CASSPGNQNEKLFF.

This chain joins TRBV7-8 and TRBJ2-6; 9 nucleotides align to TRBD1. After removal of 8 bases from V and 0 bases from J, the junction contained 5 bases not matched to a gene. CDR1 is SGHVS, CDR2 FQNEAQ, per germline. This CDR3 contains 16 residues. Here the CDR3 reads CASGGTGRSGANVLTF. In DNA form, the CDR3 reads TGTGCCAGCGGGGGGACAGGGCGCTCTGGGGCCAACGTCCTGACTTTC.

CDR3: CASSPPGYGNTIYF. Written as DNA, the CDR3 is TGTGCCAGCTCACCACCAGGTTATGGAAACACCATATATTTT. The V call is TRBV18, the J call TRBJ1-3; D gene unclear. V lost 0 bases, J lost 3 bases, and 6 bases lay in between. The CDR3 is made up of 14 amino acids. Germline V gene lookup returns CDR1 KGHSH and CDR2 LQKENI.

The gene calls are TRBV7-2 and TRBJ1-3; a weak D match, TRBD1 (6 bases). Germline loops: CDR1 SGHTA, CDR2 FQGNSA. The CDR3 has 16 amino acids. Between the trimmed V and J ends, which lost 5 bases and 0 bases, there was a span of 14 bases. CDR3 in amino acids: CASSRPEGGSGNTIYF. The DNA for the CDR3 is TGTGCCAGCAGCCGCCCAGAGGGGGGCTCTGGAAACACCATATATTTT.

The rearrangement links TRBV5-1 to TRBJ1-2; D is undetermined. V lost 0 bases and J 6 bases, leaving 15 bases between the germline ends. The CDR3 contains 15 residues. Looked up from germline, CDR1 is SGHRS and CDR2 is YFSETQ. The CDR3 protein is CASSLAGSASDGYTF. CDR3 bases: TGCGCCAGCAGCTTGGCAGGCAGTGCATCGGATGGCTACACCTTC. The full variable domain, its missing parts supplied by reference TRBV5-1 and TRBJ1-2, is KAGVTQTPRYLIKTRGQQVTLSCSPISGHRSVSWYQQTPGQGLQFLFEYFSETQRNKGNFPGRFSGRQFSNSRSEMNVSTLELGDSALYLCASSLAGSASDGYTFGSGTRLTVV.

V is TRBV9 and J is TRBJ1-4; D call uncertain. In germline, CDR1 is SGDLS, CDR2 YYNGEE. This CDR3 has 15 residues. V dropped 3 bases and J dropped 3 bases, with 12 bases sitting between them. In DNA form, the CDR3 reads TGTGCCAGCAGCGACTCACACAATTCTAATGAAAAACTGTTTTTT. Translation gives CASSDSHNSNEKLFF.

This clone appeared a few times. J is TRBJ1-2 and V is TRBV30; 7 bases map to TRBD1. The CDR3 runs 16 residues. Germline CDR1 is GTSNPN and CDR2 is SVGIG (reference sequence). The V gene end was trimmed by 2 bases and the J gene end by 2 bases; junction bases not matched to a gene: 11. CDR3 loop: CAWSRDRTGWNYGYTF. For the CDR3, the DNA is TGTGCCTGGAGTCGAGACCGGACAGGATGGAACTATGGCTACACCTTC.

CDR3 sequence (DNA): TGCGCCAGCAGCACCCAGGGGGCGAACTATGGCTACACCTTC. Protein: CASSTQGANYGYTF. The genes are TRBV5-1 and TRBJ1-2; 8 bases align to TRBD1. This CDR3 contains 14 residues. The germline V gene has CDR1 SGHRS and CDR2 YFSETQ. V shed 4 bases and J 2 bases; nucleotides not matched to a gene: 4.

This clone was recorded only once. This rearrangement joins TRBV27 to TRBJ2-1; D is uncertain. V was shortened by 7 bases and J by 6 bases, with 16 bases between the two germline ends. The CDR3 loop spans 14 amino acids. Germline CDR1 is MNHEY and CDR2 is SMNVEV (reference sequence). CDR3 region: CASTPGHGANEQFF. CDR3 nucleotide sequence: TGTGCCAGCACCCCGGGCCACGGCGCCAATGAGCAGTTCTTC.

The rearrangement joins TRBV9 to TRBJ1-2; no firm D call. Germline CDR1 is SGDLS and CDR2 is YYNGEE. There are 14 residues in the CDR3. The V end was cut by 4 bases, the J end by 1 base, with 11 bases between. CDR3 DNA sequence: TGTGCCAGCAGCCCCGGACCCGATAACTATGGCTACACCTTC. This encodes CASSPGPDNYGYTF.

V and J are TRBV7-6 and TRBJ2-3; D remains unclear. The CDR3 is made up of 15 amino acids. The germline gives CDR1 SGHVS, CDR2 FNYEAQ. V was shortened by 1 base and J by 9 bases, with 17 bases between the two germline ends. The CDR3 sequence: CASSLVYWEDGTQYF. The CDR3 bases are TGTGCCAGCAGCTTAGTGTATTGGGAAGACGGCACGCAGTATTTT.